This TCR beta chain was observed in a study of blood T cell repertoires in COVID-19 (dated by TCRdb to about 2020). For the study in its entirety: Samples from collaborators originated in the United States, Italy and Spain and spanned both the acute and convalescent phases of COVID-19. The dataset comprised deeply sampled blood TCRbeta repertoires from subjects exposed to, actively infected with, or recovered from COVID-19. The repertoires were released in a freely available public database intended as a resource for research on the immune response to SARS-CoV-2. The material from the prospective study consisted of cDNA or gDNA derived from T cells, B-cell-depleted T cells, or PBMCs. The samples were drawn from two sources: the first 160 participants of the ongoing ImmuneRACE study, and over 1,000 subjects contributed by 6 global collaborators. A de-identified subject ID, COVID-19 status, age in years and sex were almost always included in the sample metadata. HLA class I and class II types, where available, came from metadata supplied by the sample provider rather than from assay-based typing.

The full study reports these points: Clinical and demographic metadata were provided uncurated, with the amount varying by source and participant.

TCRbeta CDR3 regions were amplified from genomic DNA by means of the immunoSEQ Assay, a bias-controlled multiplex PCR. Under the source paper's analysis protocol: Within the assay, amplification of reference gene primers was used to estimate how many nucleated cells each sample contained. To quantify the absolute abundance of each unique TCRbeta CDR3 rearrangement, sequence reads were collapsed and filtered. Productive Simpson clonality was computed per sample as the square root of Simpson's diversity index over productive rearrangements. This immuneACCESS table, as held by TCRdb, lists in-frame sequences with V and J called but not all clones. Of the missing ones, under half trace to an unresolved V gene in checked studies; the others have no known cause. The V and J calls and clone size come from that table; D and trimming were worked out from the DNA. This sample lists 95,000 to 150,000 clones; approximately 90% were detected once. The ten largest clones take up roughly a quarter of the sample.

Regarding this clone: This clone's antigen is unknown. Per-base qualities were not stored, and no clone one base away is much larger.

Collaborating institutions collected whole blood in K2EDTA tubes following their own protocols. For TCRbeta analysis, collaborators shipped samples in one of three forms: frozen whole blood, isolated PBMCs, or DNA extracted from either of those sample types. CDR1 and CDR2 (MRHNA, SNTAGT) derive from the germline V gene. Including cysteine and phenylalanine, the CDR3 has 14 amino acids. Of the read, only the CDR3 DNA is kept; its 42 bases are in frame from base 1. V is clipped by 7 bases and J by 4 bases, and the sequence between their germline boundaries is 13 bases long. The sequence was obtained from a man in his 70s with active or convalescent COVID-19. The chain is made from TRBV6-4 and TRBJ1-4; no D gene can be assigned with confidence. The sample comprised peripheral blood. The CDR3 is CASTPRVVNEKLFF. The DNA is as follows: TGTGCCAGCACCCCGCGGGTGGTTAATGAAAAACTGTTTTTT.